This TCR beta chain was observed in a study of cytomegalovirus exposure and HLA in healthy donors. Overall study: In terms of ancestry, the Caucasian-associated cluster contained more than 65% of the 350 to 450 genotyped donors. Study findings and constraints: Three chains linked to CMV were shown in vitro to be specific for CMV antigens.

About this clone: Its antigen remains unidentified.

PCR primers comprised 60 Vbeta and 13 Jbeta primers. Profiled with immunoSEQ multiplex PCR; TCRdb holds only in-frame clones, not every one. The sample contains more than 95,000 clones, about 81% of which appear only once. The CDR3 runs 11 residues. Per the germline V gene, CDR1 is GTSNPN and CDR2 is SVGIG (reference sequence). The V end lost 8 bases, the J end lost 5 bases, and 12 bases lay between the germline ends. The source of this sequence is a woman aged 30 to 39 in good health and CMV-seronegative. V gene TRBV30 combines with J gene TRBJ1-2; possible D gene TRBD1, 5 bases. Specimen: PBMCs. Here the CDR3 DNA reads TGTGCCGGAAGGGGCCAGTATGGCTACACCTTC. Translating it yields CAGRGQYGYTF.